This TCR beta chain was identified during a study of a mutant IDH1 vaccine in newly diagnosed glioma. Overall study: Vaccines were begun 4-6 weeks after radiotherapy alone, or with temozolomide cycles. Treatment recipients were about 60% male and around 40% female, and their mean age was around 40 years.

Libraries were prepared by immunoSEQ multiplex PCR; TCRdb keeps only in-frame clonotypes and omits some of them. The repertoire has approximately 50,000 clones, just under 80% of them found once; the top ten carry approximately 5.2%. Comment on this clone: What it binds is not known.

The time point: week 5, during vaccination. Every vaccine dose comprised 300 ug of mutant IDH1 20-mer peptide plus topical imiquimod. This clonotype was obtained from a man aged 45-60 years with glioma. The source material was PBMCs, sampled from a glioma patient whose treatment included an IDH1 peptide vaccine.

The CDR3 region is CATSSRVGGYTF. The CDR3 DNA reads as TGTGCCACCAGCAGCAGGGTGGGCGGCTACACCTTC. The genes are TRBV15 and TRBJ1-2, with D possibly TRBD1 on 5 matching bases. The germline gives CDR1 LNHNV, CDR2 YYDKDF (reference sequence). V lost 3 bases and J 8 bases, leaving 10 bases between the germline ends. The CDR3 totals 12 residues. The whole variable domain, filled in from reference TRBV15 and TRBJ1-2, reads DAMVIQNPRYQVTQFGKPVTLSCSQTLNHNVMYWYQQKSSQAPKLLFHYYDKDFNNEADTPDNFQSRRPNTSFCFLDIRSPGLGDTAMYLCATSSRVGGYTFGSGTRLTVV.